The next 10 T cell receptor beta chains were all read from a single sample in a study of CD8 T cells in Susac syndrome. The authors reverse transcribed about 0.5 to 1 ug RNA with random hexamers. TCRdb analysed the immunoSEQ multiplex PCR reads with MiXCR anew, one entry per CDR3 protein. The repertoire holds approximately 120,000 distinct CDR3 sequences, around 92% seen once, with approximately 0.12% in the top ten. Sequencing input: CD8+ T cells from PBMCs. These receptors all come from a human donor in good health.

This chain uses TRBV5-1 with TRBJ2-1; perhaps TRBD2 as D (6 bases). In germline, CDR1 is SGHRS, CDR2 YFSETQ. This CDR3 is built from 20 residues. With 5 bases removed from V and 6 bases from J, the gap between germline ends came to 33 bases. DNA for the CDR3: TGCGCCAGCAGTTTCAAGATGAAAACCATGCTAGCGCGAGACTTCAATGAGCAGTTCTTC. Amino acid sequence: CASSFKMKTMLARDFNEQFF.

This clonotype was counted only a few times. This chain links TRBV24-1 with TRBJ2-3; weak D call: TRBD2 (6 bases). Per germline, CDR1 KGHDR and CDR2 SFDVKD. V lost 9 bases and J lost 4, with 19 bases in between. This CDR3 has 15 amino acids. In DNA, the CDR3 is TGTGCCACCTCCGGTGGGTTACTAGCATCAGATACGCAGTATTTT. This translates into CATSGGLLASDTQYF.

The chain uses TRBV20-1 and TRBJ1-1; 8 bases match TRBD1. The CDR3 consists of 14 residues. The V and J ends lost 1 base and 4 bases, in that order; junction bases with no gene match: 5. Germline CDR1 is DFQATT and CDR2 is SNEGSKA (reference sequence). The CDR3 coding sequence is TGCAGTGCTAGAGGGACAGGGAGGTTCACTGAAGCTTTCTTT. It specifies CSARGTGRFTEAFF.

The chain combines TRBV12-3 or TRBV12-4 with TRBJ1-2; perhaps TRBD1 as D (5 bases). The length of the CDR3 is 13 residues. V was clipped by 3 bases and J by 2 bases, with 7 bases between them. In DNA, the CDR3 is TGTGCCAGCAGTTTCGAGGGGAACTATGGCTACACCTTC. Its translation is CASSFEGNYGYTF.

The J gene is TRBJ1-1, the V gene TRBV12-3 or TRBV12-4; unclear D gene. Trimming pared 3 bases from V and 4 bases from J, leaving 9 bases between. The CDR3 is 13 amino acids. The CDR3 protein is CASSLGLLTEAFF. DNA for the CDR3: TGTGCCAGCAGTTTGGGCCTTCTCACTGAAGCTTTCTTT.

This chain connects TRBV5-1 to TRBJ2-7, with 8 bases fitting TRBD2. V lost 2 bases to trimming and J lost 1 base; unmatched junction nucleotides: 8. CDR3 size: 16 residues. Germline CDR1 reads SGHRS; CDR2 reads YFSETQ. The CDR3, as DNA: TGCGCCAGCAGCTTCCTCGGGGGGGATCAGTCCTACGAGCAGTACTTC. Protein: CASSFLGGDQSYEQYF.

The gene calls are TRBV28 and TRBJ2-7, with a weak D call TRBD2 (5 bases). V lost 4 bases to trimming and J lost 7 bases, with 17 bases between them. This CDR3 contains 14 residues. Germline assignment: CDR1 MDHEN and CDR2 SYDVKM. The CDR3 DNA is TGTGCCAGCAGTTCTCCACTTCCCAGCGGTGAGCAGTACTTC. It encodes CASSSPLPSGEQYF.

CDR3 loop: CASSKSGAGQYSNQPQHF. Here the CDR3 DNA reads TGTGCCAGCAGTAAAAGTGGAGCAGGCCAATATAGCAATCAGCCCCAGCATTTT. The rearrangement links TRBV6-1 to TRBJ1-5; D call uncertain. The CDR3 has 18 amino acids. CDR1 MNHNS and CDR2 SASEGT come from the germline V gene. Trimming cost V 5 bases and J 0 bases, with 20 bases left between them.

This clonotype was recorded once. The J gene is TRBJ2-2, the V gene TRBV24-1, with D tentatively TRBD1 (6 bases). Trimming pared 5 bases from V and 4 bases from J, leaving 7 bases between. CDR1 and CDR2 (germline): KGHDR, SFDVKD. CDR3 size: 13 residues. Here the CDR3 DNA reads TGTGCCACCAGTGTGACAGGCACCGGGGAGCTGTTTTTT. Residues: CATSVTGTGELFF.

This clonotype came up once. The rearrangement links TRBV7-2 to TRBJ1-5; a weak D match, TRBD1 (6 bases). CDR1 is SGHTA and CDR2 is FQGNSA in the germline V gene. Trimming took 4 bases from V and 3 from J, leaving 13 bases between them. The CDR3 has 15 amino acids. The CDR3 region is CASSWRAGDNQPQHF. For the CDR3, the DNA is TGTGCCAGCAGCTGGCGGGCAGGGGACAATCAGCCCCAGCATTTT.